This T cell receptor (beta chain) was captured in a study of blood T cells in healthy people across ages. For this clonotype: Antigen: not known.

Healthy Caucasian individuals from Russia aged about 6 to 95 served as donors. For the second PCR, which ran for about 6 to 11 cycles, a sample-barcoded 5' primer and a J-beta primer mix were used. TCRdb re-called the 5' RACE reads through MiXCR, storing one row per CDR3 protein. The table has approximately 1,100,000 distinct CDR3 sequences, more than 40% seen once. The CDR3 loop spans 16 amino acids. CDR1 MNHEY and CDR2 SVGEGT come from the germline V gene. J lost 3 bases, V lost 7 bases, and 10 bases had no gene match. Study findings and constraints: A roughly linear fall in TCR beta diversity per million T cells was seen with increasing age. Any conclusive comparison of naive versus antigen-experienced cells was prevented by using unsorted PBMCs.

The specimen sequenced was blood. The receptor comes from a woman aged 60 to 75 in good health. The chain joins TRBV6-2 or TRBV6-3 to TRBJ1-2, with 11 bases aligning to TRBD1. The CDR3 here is CASNRDRGFTDYGYTF. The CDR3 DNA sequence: TGTGCCAGCAACCGGGACAGGGGGTTTACCGACTATGGCTACACCTTC.